One and the same sample provided the 17 T cell receptor beta chains below, sequenced in a study of blood T cell repertoires in COVID-19. Sequencing was performed with immunoSEQ multiplex PCR; in TCRdb, only in-frame clones are kept and a portion is missing. The table records roughly 100,000 clones, roughly 80% of them present only once. What was sequenced was peripheral blood. All receptors come from a man of 80 years or more with acute or convalescent COVID-19.

This sequence joins TRBV5-1 and TRBJ1-1; D gene ambiguous. Per the germline V gene, CDR1 is SGHRS and CDR2 is YFSETQ. The CDR3 sequence is 15 residues long. Between the trimmed V and J ends, which lost 3 bases and 0 bases, there was a span of 12 bases. CDR3 in DNA: TGCGCCAGCAGCTACCGGGGAGGCATGAACACTGAAGCTTTCTTT. Residues: CASSYRGGMNTEAFF.

This chain uses TRBV10-3 with TRBJ1-1, with a possible D match to TRBD1 (6 bases). This CDR3 has 14 residues. The germline gives CDR1 ENHRY, CDR2 SYGVKD. Trimming took 5 bases from V and 4 from J, leaving 14 bases between them. CDR3 in amino acids: CAISSRGSGTEAFF. DNA for the CDR3: TGTGCCATCAGTTCCAGGGGATCGGGCACTGAAGCTTTCTTT.

This chain joins TRBV5-1 and TRBJ2-3; 7 bases align to TRBD2. The length of the CDR3 is 14 residues. Germline V lookup: CDR1 SGHRS, CDR2 YFSETQ. Trimming removed 6 bases from V and 3 bases from J; junction bases left unmatched: 7. CDR3 protein: CASNQRGETDTQYF. The CDR3 coding sequence is TGCGCCAGCAATCAACGGGGGGAAACAGATACGCAGTATTTT.

The chain carries TRBV5-1 and TRBJ2-7, with TRBD1 as a possible D gene (5 bases). This CDR3 is 14 amino acids long. The germline gives CDR1 SGHRS, CDR2 YFSETQ. With 6 bases removed from V and 3 bases from J, the gap between germline ends came to 16 bases. CDR3 DNA: TGCGCCAGCACAAAACAGGATATAGACTACGAGCAGTACTTC. This sequence encodes CASTKQDIDYEQYF.

The chain carries TRBV5-1 and TRBJ2-7, with a weak D call TRBD1 (6 bases). This CDR3 has 16 amino acids. Trimming cost V 2 bases and J 5 bases, with 20 bases left between them. Germline V lookup: CDR1 SGHRS, CDR2 YFSETQ. CDR3 sequence (DNA): TGCGCCAGCAGCTTTGAATTGGCTGACAGGAAGAACGAGCAGTACTTC. Protein: CASSFELADRKNEQYF.

This chain links TRBV28 with TRBJ1-1; D not certain. V was pared by 6 bases and J by 5 bases, with 10 bases between. This CDR3 spans 12 amino acids. CDR1 MDHEN and CDR2 SYDVKM come from the germline V gene. CDR3 residues: CASSQVVTEAFF. The CDR3, as DNA: TGTGCCAGCAGCCAGGTGGTTACTGAAGCTTTCTTT.

The genes are TRBV5-4 and TRBJ1-2; no firm D call. CDR1 is SGHNT and CDR2 is YYREEE in the germline V gene (reference sequence). V was clipped by 1 base and J by 2 bases, with 12 bases between them. The CDR3 runs to 15 residues. The CDR3 region has the DNA TGTGCCAGCAGCTTGTTCGAGGGAACGAACTATGGCTACACCTTC. It translates to CASSLFEGTNYGYTF.

The chain is built from TRBV18 and TRBJ2-3; D not resolved. This CDR3 contains 13 residues. The V and J ends lost 6 bases and 2 bases respectively, with 9 bases between them. CDR1 and CDR2 (germline): KGHSH, LQKENI. The CDR3 DNA follows: TGTGCCAGCTCTTACAGACCCACAGATACGCAGTATTTT. Amino acids: CASSYRPTDTQYF.

This clone is labeled medium-sized (0.01 to 0.1%). CDR3 bases: TGTGCCAGCAGCCGTGGGGGAGGCTTCGTGGGCAATGAGCAGTTCTTC. It codes for CASSRGGGFVGNEQFF. The chain carries TRBV4-2 and TRBJ2-1, with TRBD2 as a possible D gene (6 bases). CDR1 LGHNA and CDR2 YNFKEQ come from the germline V gene. The CDR3 covers 16 residues. Trimming left V 4 bases short and J 6 bases short, with 19 bases between.

The gene calls are TRBV27 and TRBJ1-1; 7 bases line up with TRBD1. Per the germline V gene, CDR1 is MNHEY and CDR2 is SMNVEV (reference sequence). The CDR3 sequence is 12 residues long. V lost 9 bases and J lost 6; bases outside the gene matches: 7. The CDR3 region has the DNA TGTGCCAGAGGGGGCCAGCACTCTGAAGCTTTCTTT. It encodes CARGGQHSEAFF.

The J gene is TRBJ1-3, the V gene TRBV25-1; D is perhaps TRBD1 (6 bases). This CDR3 is built from 16 residues. CDR1 is MGHDK, CDR2 SYGVNS, per germline. The ends were cut back, 5 bases at V and 2 bases at J, with 16 bases in the middle. CDR3 in DNA: TGTGCCAGCAGTTCCGGCGGGGGCGGGCCTGGAAACACCATATATTTT. This translates into CASSSGGGGPGNTIYF. The full variable domain, completed using reference TRBV25-1 and TRBJ1-3, is EADIYQTPRYLVIGTGKKITLECSQTMGHDKMYWYQQDPGMELHLIHYSYGVNSTEKGDLSSESTVSRIRTEHFPLTLESARPSHTSQYLCASSSGGGGPGNTIYFGEGSWLTVV.

The rearrangement joins TRBV7-2 to TRBJ2-7; tentatively, D is TRBD2 (5 bases). The germline gives CDR1 SGHTA, CDR2 FQGNSA. This CDR3 contains 12 residues. Trimming took off 5 bases at V and 7 bases at J, with 12 bases between the two ends. The chain's CDR3 is CASSPPPGEQYF. Here the CDR3 DNA reads TGTGCCAGCAGCCCCCCCCCGGGGGAGCAGTACTTC.

The gene calls are TRBV27 and TRBJ1-2; D unclear. In germline, CDR1 is MNHEY, CDR2 SMNVEV (reference sequence). The CDR3 loop spans 15 amino acids. V was pared by 5 bases and J by 4 bases, with 17 bases between. CDR3 DNA: TGTGCCAGCAGTCCCACCCCTCGAGCTGCCTATGGCTACACCTTC. Translation gives CASSPTPRAAYGYTF.

The V call is TRBV19, the J call TRBJ1-5; D gene ambiguous. Trimming stripped 4 bases from V and 5 bases from J, with 9 bases between. Germline loops: CDR1 LNHDA, CDR2 SQIVND (reference sequence). CDR3 length: 13 amino acids. The CDR3 DNA reads as TGTGCCAGTAGTAAAGACCGTGATCAGCCCCAGCATTTT. Amino acids: CASSKDRDQPQHF.

This chain connects TRBV4-3 to TRBJ2-3, with D possibly being TRBD1 (6 bases). Germline loops: CDR1 LGHNA, CDR2 YSLEER. V lost 0 bases and J 0 bases, leaving 10 bases between the germline ends. The CDR3 extends over 16 amino acids. The CDR3 here is CASSQDWGPSTDTQYF. The DNA of the CDR3 is TGCGCCAGCAGCCAAGATTGGGGGCCTAGCACAGATACGCAGTATTTT.

J is TRBJ1-6 and V is TRBV12-2; TRBD1 was called by the table and not checked on the DNA. TRBV12-2 is recorded as a pseudogene. The length of the CDR3 is 18 residues. CDR3 loop: CASRLGGQKSSYNSPLHF. The CDR3 region has the DNA TGTGCAAGTCGCTTAGGAGGACAGAAGAGCTCCTATAATTCACCCCTCCACTTT.

The chain carries TRBV19 and TRBJ1-2; TRBD1 matches 12 bases. V shed 6 bases and J 7 bases; nucleotides not matched to a gene: 3. The CDR3 runs 13 residues. Per germline, CDR1 LNHDA and CDR2 SQIVND (reference sequence). The CDR3 DNA reads TGTGCCAGTAGGGGGGACAGGGGGCTTGGCTACACCTTC. This sequence encodes CASRGDRGLGYTF.